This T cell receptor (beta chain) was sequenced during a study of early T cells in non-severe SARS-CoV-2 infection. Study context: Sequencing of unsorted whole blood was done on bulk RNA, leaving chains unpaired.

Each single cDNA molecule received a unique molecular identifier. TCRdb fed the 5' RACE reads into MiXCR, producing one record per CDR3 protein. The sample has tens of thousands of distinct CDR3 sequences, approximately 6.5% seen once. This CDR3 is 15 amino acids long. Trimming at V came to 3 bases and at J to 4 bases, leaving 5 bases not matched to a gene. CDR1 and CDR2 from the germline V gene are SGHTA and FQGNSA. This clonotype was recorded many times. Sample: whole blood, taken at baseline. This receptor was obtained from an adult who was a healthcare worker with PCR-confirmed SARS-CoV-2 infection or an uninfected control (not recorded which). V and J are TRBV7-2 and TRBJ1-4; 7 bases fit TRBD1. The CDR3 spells CASSFRTGFNEKLFF. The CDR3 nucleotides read TGTGCCAGCAGCTTCCGGACAGGATTTAATGAAAAACTGTTTTTT.